A single sample is the source of the 10 T cell receptor beta chains below, sequenced in a study of metastatic and nonmetastatic thyroid tumors. Patients underwent thyroid surgery, and none had received any treatment before it. Through MiXCR, TCRdb re-clonotyped the PCR reads. The sample has 7,500 to 9,000 clones; over 20% are singletons. The sample was tumor tissue. The source of these receptors is a female donor with papillary thyroid cancer or a benign thyroid nodule (not recorded which). Some clones in this sample may be carry-over from other donors' samples.

This clone came up a few times. This chain uses TRBV3-1 with TRBJ1-2; D perhaps matches TRBD1 (6 bases). CDR3 length: 15 amino acids. Trimming shortened V by 4 bases and J by 7 bases, and 19 bases separated the two germline ends. The germline gives CDR1 LGHDT, CDR2 YNNKEL (reference sequence). The CDR3 region is CASSRLLQGEGGYTF. In nucleotides, the CDR3 is TGTGCCAGCAGCCGTTTACTACAGGGAGAAGGTGGCTACACCTTC.

The CDR3 here is CASNLLAGGGETQYF. The DNA for the CDR3 is TGTGCCAGCAACCTACTAGCGGGAGGAGGTGAGACCCAGTACTTC. This sequence joins TRBV6-1 and TRBJ2-5, with 12 nucleotides matching TRBD2. Germline V gene data show CDR1 as MNHNS and CDR2 as SASEGT. The CDR3 is 15 amino acids. The J segment lost 5 bases and the V segment lost 7 bases, leaving 8 bases of the junction unmatched.

This clone has just a few counts. This sequence joins TRBV29-1 and TRBJ2-2, with 9 nucleotides matching TRBD1. The CDR3 extends over 14 amino acids. Trimming removed 7 bases from V and 2 bases from J; junction bases left unmatched: 5. Per germline, CDR1 SQVTM and CDR2 ANQGSEA. The CDR3 region is CSANRGQNTGELFF. CDR3 sequence (DNA): TGCAGCGCCAACAGGGGGCAAAACACCGGGGAGCTGTTTTTT.

The chain combines TRBV18 with TRBJ1-4; a possible D gene is TRBD1 (5 bases). This CDR3 has 17 amino acids. CDR1 and CDR2 from the germline V gene are KGHSH and LQKENI. V shed 2 bases and J shed 7 bases, with 20 bases lying between them. The CDR3 spells CASSPGTSTALVEKLFF. The CDR3 region has the DNA TGTGCCAGCTCACCAGGGACCTCTACGGCGTTAGTTGAAAAACTGTTTTTT.

The chain joins TRBV20-1 to TRBJ2-3, with TRBD1 as a possible D gene (6 bases). From germline, CDR1 is DFQATT and CDR2 SNEGSKA (reference sequence). This CDR3 has 13 amino acids. Trimming took off 3 bases at V and 4 bases at J, with 11 bases between the two ends. This CDR3 reads CSASWGPSDTQYF. The CDR3 bases are TGCAGTGCTAGTTGGGGGCCCTCAGATACGCAGTATTTT.

V is TRBV5-4 and J is TRBJ1-2; D perhaps matches TRBD1 (5 bases). V shed 0 bases and J shed 4 bases, with 13 bases lying between them. The CDR3 is 15 residues long. Germline V gene lookup returns CDR1 SGHNT and CDR2 YYREEE (reference sequence). CDR3 amino acids: CASSLVVTQAYGYTF. Here the CDR3 DNA reads TGTGCCAGCAGCTTGGTGGTGACACAGGCCTATGGCTACACCTTC.

This clone was seen only a few times. The chain couples TRBV6-1 to TRBJ1-2, with D perhaps TRBD1 (5 bases). The CDR3 has 14 residues. Trimming removed 4 bases at V and 2 bases at J, with 11 bases between. Germline loops: CDR1 MNHNS, CDR2 SASEGT. The CDR3 coding sequence is TGTGCCAGCAGTGGACAGACAGTAAACTATGGCTACACCTTC. Translating gives CASSGQTVNYGYTF.

The chain employs TRBV6-1 and TRBJ1-2; D is unresolved. The CDR3 has 13 amino acids. Trimming pared 2 bases from V and 4 bases from J, leaving 8 bases between. The germline CDR1 and CDR2 sequences are MNHNS and SASEGT. This chain's CDR3 is CASSERQVYGYTF. DNA of the CDR3: TGTGCCAGCAGTGAAAGGCAGGTCTATGGCTACACCTTC.

Judged by abundance, this clone is medium-sized. This rearrangement joins TRBV12-3 or TRBV12-4 to TRBJ1-1; no definite D call. CDR3 length: 14 amino acids. Trimming cost V 3 bases and J 0 bases, with 8 bases left between them. This CDR3 reads CASSFESLNTEAFF. CDR3 nucleotide sequence: TGTGCCAGCAGTTTTGAGTCTCTGAACACTGAAGCTTTCTTT.

This clone has a count of ten or more. This sequence joins TRBV7-8 and TRBJ1-1, with 7 nucleotides matching TRBD1. The germline gives CDR1 SGHVS, CDR2 FQNEAQ. The CDR3 runs 17 residues. V lost 5 bases and J lost 6; bases outside the gene matches: 18. CDR3 protein: CASSPSGGTRGFAEAFF. In DNA, the CDR3 is TGTGCCAGCAGCCCTAGTGGAGGGACCAGGGGGTTCGCTGAAGCTTTCTTT.